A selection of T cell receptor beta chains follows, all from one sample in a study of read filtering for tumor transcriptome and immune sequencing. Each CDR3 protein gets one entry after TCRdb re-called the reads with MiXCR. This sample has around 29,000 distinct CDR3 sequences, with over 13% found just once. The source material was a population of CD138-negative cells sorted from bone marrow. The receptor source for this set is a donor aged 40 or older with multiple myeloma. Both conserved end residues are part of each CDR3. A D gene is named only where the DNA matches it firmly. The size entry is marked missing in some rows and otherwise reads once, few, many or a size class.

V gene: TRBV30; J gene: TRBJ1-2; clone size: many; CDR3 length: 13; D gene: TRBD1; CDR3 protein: CAWGDRAYYGYTF; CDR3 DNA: TGTGCCTGGGGAGACAGGGCGTACTATGGCTACACCTTC
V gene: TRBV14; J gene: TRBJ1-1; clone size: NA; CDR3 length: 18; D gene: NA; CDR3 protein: CASSGSRGPKRASTEAFF; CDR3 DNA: TGTGCCAGCAGCGGGAGCCGGGGCCCTAAGAGGGCGAGCACTGAAGCTTTCTTT
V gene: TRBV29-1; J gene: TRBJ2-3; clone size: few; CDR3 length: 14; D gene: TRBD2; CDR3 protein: CSVEGSGNEDAQYF; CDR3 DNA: TGCAGCGTTGAGGGGAGCGGGAATGAAGATGCGCAGTATTTT
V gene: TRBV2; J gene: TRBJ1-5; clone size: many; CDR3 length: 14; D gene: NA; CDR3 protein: CASRANNFNQPQHF; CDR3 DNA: TGTGCCAGCAGGGCCAATAACTTTAATCAGCCCCAGCATTTT
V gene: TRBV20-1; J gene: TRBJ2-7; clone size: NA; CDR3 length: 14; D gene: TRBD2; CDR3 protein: CSAGRLADPYEQYF; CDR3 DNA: TGCAGTGCTGGCCGACTAGCGGATCCCTACGAGCAGTACTTC
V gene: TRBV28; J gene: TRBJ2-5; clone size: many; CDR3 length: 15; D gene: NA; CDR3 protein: CASSLAGKPQETQYF; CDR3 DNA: TGTGCCAGCAGTTTGGCCGGGAAGCCCCAAGAGACCCAGTACTTC
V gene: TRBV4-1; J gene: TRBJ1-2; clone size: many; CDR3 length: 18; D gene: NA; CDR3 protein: CASSQDGSGERSNYGYTF; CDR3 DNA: TGCGCCAGCAGCCAAGATGGATCAGGGGAGAGATCTAACTATGGCTACACCTTC
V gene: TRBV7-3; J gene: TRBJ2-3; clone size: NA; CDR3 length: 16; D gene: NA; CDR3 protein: CASSLSLWLATDTQYF; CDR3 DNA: TGTGCCAGCAGCTTAAGTTTATGGCTAGCGACGGATACGCAGTATTTT
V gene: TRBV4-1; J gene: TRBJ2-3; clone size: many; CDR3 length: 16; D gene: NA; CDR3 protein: CASSQEKGRLADTQYF; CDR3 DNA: TGCGCCAGCAGCCAAGAAAAGGGAAGACTGGCAGATACGCAGTATTTT
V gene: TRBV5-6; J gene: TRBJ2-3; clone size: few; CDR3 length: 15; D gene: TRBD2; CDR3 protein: CASSLNGRSTDTQYF; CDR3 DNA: TGTGCCAGCAGCTTAAACGGGAGGAGCACAGATACGCAGTATTTT
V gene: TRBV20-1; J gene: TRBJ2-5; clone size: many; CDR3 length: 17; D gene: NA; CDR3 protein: CSARDRRRVGVQETQYF; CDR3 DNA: TGCAGTGCTAGAGATCGAAGGCGAGTCGGAGTTCAAGAGACCCAGTACTTC
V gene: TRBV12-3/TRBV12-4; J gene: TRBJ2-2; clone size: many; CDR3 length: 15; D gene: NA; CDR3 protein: CASSLSRGHTGELFF; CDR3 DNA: TGTGCCAGCAGTTTAAGCAGGGGACACACCGGGGAGCTGTTTTTT
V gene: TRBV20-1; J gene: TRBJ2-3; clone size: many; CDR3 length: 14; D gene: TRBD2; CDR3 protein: CSARTSGVTDTQYF; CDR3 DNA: TGCAGTGCAAGGACTAGCGGGGTCACAGATACGCAGTATTTT
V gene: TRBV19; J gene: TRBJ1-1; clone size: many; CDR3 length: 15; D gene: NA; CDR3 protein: CASNPRGLENTEAFF; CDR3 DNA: TGTGCCAGTAATCCCCGAGGGTTGGAGAACACTGAAGCTTTCTTT
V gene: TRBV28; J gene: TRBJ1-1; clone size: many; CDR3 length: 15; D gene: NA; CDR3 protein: CASSFLRGARTEAFF; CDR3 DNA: TGTGCCAGCAGTTTCTTACGTGGGGCTCGGACTGAAGCTTTCTTT
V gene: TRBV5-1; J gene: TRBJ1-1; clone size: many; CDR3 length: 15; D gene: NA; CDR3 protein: CASSSPYRGGTEAFF; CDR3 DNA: TGCGCCAGCAGCTCTCCATATAGGGGTGGGACGGAAGCTTTCTTT
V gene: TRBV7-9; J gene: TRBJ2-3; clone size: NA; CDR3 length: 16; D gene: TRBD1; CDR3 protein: CASSSGQGARTDTQYF; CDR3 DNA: TGTGCCAGCAGCTCGGGACAGGGGGCTAGGACAGATACGCAGTATTTT
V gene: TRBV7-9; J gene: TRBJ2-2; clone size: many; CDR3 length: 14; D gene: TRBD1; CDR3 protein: CASSLRGPAGELFF; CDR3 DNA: TGTGCCAGCAGCTTAAGGGGGCCGGCCGGGGAGCTGTTTTTT
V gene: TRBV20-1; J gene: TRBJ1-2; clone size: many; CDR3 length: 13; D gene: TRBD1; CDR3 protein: CSARTGGDYGYTF; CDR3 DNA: TGCAGTGCCCGGACAGGGGGCGACTATGGCTACACCTTC
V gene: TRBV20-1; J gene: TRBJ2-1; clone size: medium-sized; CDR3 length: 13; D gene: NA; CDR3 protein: CSARGDGYNEQFF; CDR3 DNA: TGCAGTGCTAGAGGGGACGGGTACAATGAGCAGTTCTTC
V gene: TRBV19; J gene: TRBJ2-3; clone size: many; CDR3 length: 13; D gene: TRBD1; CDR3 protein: CASRDSDTDTQYF; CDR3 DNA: TGTGCCAGCCGGGACAGCGACACAGATACGCAGTATTTT
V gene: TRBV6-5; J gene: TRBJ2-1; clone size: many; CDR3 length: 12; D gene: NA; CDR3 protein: CASSLKGNEQFF; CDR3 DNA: TGTGCCAGCAGTCTCAAAGGGAATGAGCAGTTCTTC
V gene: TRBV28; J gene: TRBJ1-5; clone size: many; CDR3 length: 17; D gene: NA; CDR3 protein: CASSLHSASRGNQPQHF; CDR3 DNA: TGTGCCAGCAGTTTACATTCGGCGTCCCGGGGCAATCAGCCCCAGCATTTT
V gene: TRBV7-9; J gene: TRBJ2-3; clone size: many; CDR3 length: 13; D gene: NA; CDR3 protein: CASSLQGKDTQYF; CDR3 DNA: TGTGCCAGCAGCCTACAGGGTAAAGATACGCAGTATTTT
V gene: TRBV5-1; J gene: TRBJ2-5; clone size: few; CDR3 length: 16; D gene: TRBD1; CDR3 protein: CASSPGTAHGKGTQYF; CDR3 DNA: TGCGCCAGCAGCCCCGGGACAGCCCATGGGAAAGGGACCCAGTACTTC
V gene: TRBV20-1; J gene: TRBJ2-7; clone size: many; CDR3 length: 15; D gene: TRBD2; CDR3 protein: CSAQLLAGGLSEQYF; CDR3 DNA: TGCAGTGCTCAGCTACTAGCGGGAGGGCTATCCGAGCAGTACTTC
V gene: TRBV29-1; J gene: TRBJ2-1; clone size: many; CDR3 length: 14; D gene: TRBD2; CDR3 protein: CSLLRTSGSDEQFF; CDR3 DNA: TGCAGCTTATTAAGGACTAGCGGGAGCGATGAGCAGTTCTTC
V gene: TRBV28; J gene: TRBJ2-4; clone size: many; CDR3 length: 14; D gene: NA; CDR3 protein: CASPWFLAKNIQYF; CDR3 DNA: TGTGCCAGCCCCTGGTTCCTAGCCAAAAACATTCAATACTTC
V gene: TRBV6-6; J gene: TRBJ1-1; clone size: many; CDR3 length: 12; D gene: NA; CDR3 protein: CASSYSMGEAFF; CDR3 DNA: TGTGCCAGCAGTTACTCTATGGGTGAAGCTTTCTTT
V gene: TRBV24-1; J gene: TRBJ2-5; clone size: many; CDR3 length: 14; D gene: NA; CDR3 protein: CATSDPGQQETQYF; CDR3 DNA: TGTGCCACCAGTGACCCTGGACAGCAAGAGACCCAGTACTTC
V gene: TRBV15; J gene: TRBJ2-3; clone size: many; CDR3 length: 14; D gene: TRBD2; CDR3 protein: CATSGAGEVDTQYF; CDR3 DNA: TGTGCCACCTCCGGAGCGGGAGAGGTAGATACGCAGTATTTT
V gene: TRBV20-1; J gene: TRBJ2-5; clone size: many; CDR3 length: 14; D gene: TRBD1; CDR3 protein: CSEKGAAYQETQYF; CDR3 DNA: TGCAGTGAAAAGGGGGCGGCGTACCAAGAGACCCAGTACTTC
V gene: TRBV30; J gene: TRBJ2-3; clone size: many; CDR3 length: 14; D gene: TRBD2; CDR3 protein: CAWSVTSGEDTQYF; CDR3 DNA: TGTGCCTGGAGTGTAACTAGCGGCGAAGATACGCAGTATTTT
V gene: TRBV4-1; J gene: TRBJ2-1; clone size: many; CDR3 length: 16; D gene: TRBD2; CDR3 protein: CASSQMGSGRAREQFF; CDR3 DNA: TGCGCCAGCAGCCAAATGGGAAGCGGGAGGGCAAGGGAGCAGTTCTTC
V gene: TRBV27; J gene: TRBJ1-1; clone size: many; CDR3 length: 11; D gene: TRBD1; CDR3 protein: CASRRDSEAFF; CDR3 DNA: TGTGCCAGCAGACGGGACAGTGAAGCTTTCTTT
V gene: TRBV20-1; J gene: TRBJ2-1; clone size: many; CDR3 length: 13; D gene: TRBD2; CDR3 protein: CSAGPSGYNEQFF; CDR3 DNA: TGCAGTGCTGGGCCTAGCGGCTACAATGAGCAGTTCTTC
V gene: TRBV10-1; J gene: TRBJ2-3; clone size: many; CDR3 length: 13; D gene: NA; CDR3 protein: CASSESGEDTQYF; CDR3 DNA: TGCGCCAGCAGTGAATCCGGGGAGGATACGCAGTATTTT
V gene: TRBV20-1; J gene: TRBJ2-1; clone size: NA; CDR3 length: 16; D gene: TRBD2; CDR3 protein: CSAGVGSSGRVNEQFF; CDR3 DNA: TGCAGTGCTGGGGTGGGTTCTAGCGGGAGAGTGAATGAGCAGTTCTTC
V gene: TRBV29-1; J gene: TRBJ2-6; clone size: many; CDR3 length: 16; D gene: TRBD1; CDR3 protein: CSVGGQGLSGANVLTF; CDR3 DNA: TGCAGCGTTGGGGGACAGGGATTATCTGGGGCCAACGTCCTGACTTTC
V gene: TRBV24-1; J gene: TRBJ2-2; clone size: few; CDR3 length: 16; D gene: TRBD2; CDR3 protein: CATSEGNSGGTGGLFF; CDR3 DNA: TGTGCCACCAGTGAAGGGAATAGCGGGGGCACCGGGGGGCTGTTTTTT
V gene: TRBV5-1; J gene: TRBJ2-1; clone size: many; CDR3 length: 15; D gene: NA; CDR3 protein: CASSLAQRAYNEQFF; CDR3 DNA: TGCGCCAGCAGCTTGGCCCAGCGGGCCTACAATGAGCAGTTCTTC
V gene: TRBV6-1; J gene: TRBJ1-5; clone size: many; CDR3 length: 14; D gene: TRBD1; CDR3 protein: CASSETGESQPQHF; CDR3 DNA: TGTGCCAGCAGTGAAACAGGGGAAAGTCAGCCCCAGCATTTT
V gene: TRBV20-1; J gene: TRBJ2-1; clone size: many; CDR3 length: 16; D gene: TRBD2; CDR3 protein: CSADPASGLTGNEQFF; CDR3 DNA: TGCAGTGCAGACCCGGCTAGCGGCCTCACAGGCAATGAGCAGTTCTTC
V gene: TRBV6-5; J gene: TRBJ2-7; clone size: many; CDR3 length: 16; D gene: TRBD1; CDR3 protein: CASSARTGTFSYEQYF; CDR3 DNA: TGTGCCAGCAGTGCCCGGACAGGAACGTTCTCCTACGAGCAGTACTTC
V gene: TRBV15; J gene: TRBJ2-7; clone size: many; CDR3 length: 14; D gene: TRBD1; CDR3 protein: CATSRTGATYEQYF; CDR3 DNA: TGTGCCACCAGCAGGACAGGGGCCACCTACGAGCAGTACTTC
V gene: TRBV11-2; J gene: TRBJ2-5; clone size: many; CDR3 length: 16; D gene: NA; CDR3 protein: CASSLAGAPRTETQYF; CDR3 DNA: TGTGCCAGCAGCTTAGCTGGGGCTCCCCGGACAGAGACCCAGTACTTC
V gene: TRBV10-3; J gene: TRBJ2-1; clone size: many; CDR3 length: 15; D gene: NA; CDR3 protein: CAISVGGSSYNEQFF; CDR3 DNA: TGTGCCATCAGTGTTGGGGGCAGCTCCTACAATGAGCAGTTCTTC
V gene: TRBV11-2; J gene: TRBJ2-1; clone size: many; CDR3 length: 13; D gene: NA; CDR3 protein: CASSLVSLLGQFF; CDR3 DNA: TGTGCCAGCAGCCTAGTCAGCCTCCTAGGGCAGTTCTTC
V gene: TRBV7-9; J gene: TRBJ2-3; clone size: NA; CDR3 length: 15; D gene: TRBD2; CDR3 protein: CASDGVMRETDTQYF; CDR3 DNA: TGTGCCAGCGACGGAGTGATGCGGGAGACAGATACGCAGTATTTT
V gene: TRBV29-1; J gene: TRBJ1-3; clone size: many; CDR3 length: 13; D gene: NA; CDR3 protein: CSVEPGAGNTIYF; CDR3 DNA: TGCAGCGTTGAACCGGGAGCTGGAAACACCATATATTTT
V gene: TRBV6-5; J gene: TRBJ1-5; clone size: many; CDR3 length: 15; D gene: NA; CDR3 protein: CASSYSHNSNQPQHF; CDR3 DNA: TGTGCCAGCAGTTACTCACACAATAGCAATCAGCCCCAGCATTTT
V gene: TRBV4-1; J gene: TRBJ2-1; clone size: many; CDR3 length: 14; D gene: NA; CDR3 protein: CASSQEDLRVERFF; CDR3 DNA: TGCGCCAGCAGCCAAGAAGACCTCAGGGTTGAGCGGTTCTTC
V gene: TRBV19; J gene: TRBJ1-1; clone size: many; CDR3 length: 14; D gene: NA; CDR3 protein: CASSIESQGSEAFF; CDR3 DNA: TGTGCCAGTAGTATAGAGTCCCAGGGATCTGAAGCTTTCTTT
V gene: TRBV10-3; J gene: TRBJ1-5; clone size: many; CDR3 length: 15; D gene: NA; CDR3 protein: CAISEWGGGNQPQHF; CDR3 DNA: TGTGCCATCAGTGAGTGGGGGGGGGGGAATCAGCCCCAGCATTTT